A selection of T cell receptor beta chains follows, all from one sample in a study of PD-L1 blockade in urothelial cancer. TCRdb's copy holds only in-frame clones and misses some; the assay was immunoSEQ multiplex PCR. The table lists about 80,000 clones, around 85% of them singletons, with roughly 6.6% in the top ten. This specimen was PBMCs, taken around atezolizumab (anti-PD-L1) treatment. The receptors were gathered from a middle-aged man with urothelial cancer. CDR3s include the opening cysteine and the closing phenylalanine or tryptophan. The D gene is left open where the match is weak. Not every row has a clone size; where given, it reads once, few, many or a size class.

TRBV28,-,TRBJ1-1,-,TGTGCCAGCAGGGGGGGAGCGGAGACGAACACTGAAGCTTTCTTT,CASRGGAETNTEAFF
TRBV7-2,-,TRBJ2-7,-,TGTGCCAGCAGCTCAGCCCCAGGGACATCCTCCTACGAGCAGTACTTC,CASSSAPGTSSYEQYF
TRBV11-3,TRBD2,TRBJ2-2,-,TGTGCCAGCAGGGCAGCGGGAGCCGGGGAGCTGTTTTTT,CASRAAGAGELFF
TRBV9,-,TRBJ2-3,-,TGTGCCAGCAGCGTAGGGGTATCGACACAGGCAGATACGCAGTATTTT,CASSVGVSTQADTQYF
TRBV6-5,-,TRBJ2-2,-,TGTGCCAGCTCTACTTTCGGGGAGCTGTTTTTT,CASSTFGELFF
TRBV2,TRBD2,TRBJ2-7,-,TGTGCCAGCAGTGGAGAGCGGGAGGACGTCTACGAGCAGTACTTC,CASSGEREDVYEQYF
TRBV5-1,TRBD2,TRBJ2-2,-,TGCGCCAGCAGCTTGGAGTATCGCGGGGGGCATACCGGGGAGCTGTTTTTT,CASSLEYRGGHTGELFF
TRBV27,-,TRBJ2-7,-,TGTGCCAGCAGTTCGCAGGGGCTAATAAGGGAGCAGTACTTC,CASSSQGLIREQYF
TRBV5-1,TRBD2,TRBJ2-7,-,TGCGCCAGCAGCTTGGTCGGGGGAGGGGAGCAGTACTTC,CASSLVGGGEQYF
TRBV27,TRBD2,TRBJ2-7,-,TGTGCCAGCAGTTTTCGCGGGAGATACGACGAGCAGTACTTC,CASSFRGRYDEQYF
TRBV6-5,-,TRBJ1-4,-,TGTGCCAGCAGTTACAGCCCGACAGCGTCTAATGAAAAACTGTTTTTT,CASSYSPTASNEKLFF
TRBV7-3,TRBD2,TRBJ2-1,-,TGTGCCAGCAGCTTAGAGACTAGCGGGATCAATGAGCAGTTCTTC,CASSLETSGINEQFF
TRBV30,TRBD1,TRBJ1-1,-,TGTGCCTGGTGGGGACAGGGGGGCACTGAAGCTTTCTTT,CAWWGQGGTEAFF
TRBV14,-,TRBJ2-7,-,TGTGCCAGCAGGGGGGCCTCCTACGAGCAGTACTTC,CASRGASYEQYF
TRBV6-4,-,TRBJ2-2,-,TGTGCCAGCAGTGCCGGGACCGGGGAGCTGTTTTTT,CASSAGTGELFF
TRBV1,-,TRBJ2-3,-,TGCACCAGCAGCCAAGATCGCGAGCGGGCTGATACGCAGTATTTT,CTSSQDRERADTQYF
TRBV10-1,TRBD2,TRBJ2-1,-,TGCGCCAGCAGTGCTATTGGCGGGGGCAATGAGCAGTTCTTC,CASSAIGGGNEQFF
TRBV7-8,-,TRBJ1-1,-,TGTGCCAGCAGCCCCCCCCGCAGGATGAACACTGAAGCTTTCTTT,CASSPPRRMNTEAFF
TRBV5-1,-,TRBJ1-2,once,TGCGCCAGCAGCTTGGGGGCTATAGGGGTGGATGGCTACACCTTC,CASSLGAIGVDGYTF
TRBV2,TRBD2,TRBJ2-1,-,TGTGCCAGCACCAGACTAGCGGGCCACAATGAGCAGTTCTTC,CASTRLAGHNEQFF
TRBV19,-,TRBJ2-7,-,TGTGCCAGTAGTAGCAAATTGCGTTCCGAGCAGTACTTC,CASSSKLRSEQYF
TRBV29-1,-,TRBJ2-1,-,TGCAGCGTTGAGGGGGGGCGCAGTAGTGAGCAGTTCTTC,CSVEGGRSSEQFF
TRBV7-9,TRBD1,TRBJ2-1,-,TGTGCCAGCAGCTTAGCGTCGGGGACAGGGTCCCACAATGAGCAGTTCTTC,CASSLASGTGSHNEQFF
TRBV5-8,-,TRBJ2-5,-,TGTGCCAGCAGTTGGGTCAGGGATGAAGAAGAGACCCAGTACTTC,CASSWVRDEEETQYF
TRBV27,-,TRBJ1-5,-,TGTGCCAGCAGTTCTGCGCAGGCAAGCAATCAGCCCCAGCATTTT,CASSSAQASNQPQHF
TRBV11-3,TRBD2,TRBJ2-5,few,TGTGCCAGCAGCTCGGGACTAGGGGAGACCCAGTACTTC,CASSSGLGETQYF